The 29 T cell receptor beta chains given below trace back to one sample, sequenced in a study of blood T cell repertoires in COVID-19. Sequencing was performed with immunoSEQ multiplex PCR; in TCRdb, only in-frame clones are kept and a portion is missing. The repertoire consists of 250,000 to 300,000 clones, with roughly 85% occurring once and the leading ten covering roughly 4.5%. Sequencing was carried out using peripheral blood. Source of these receptors: a man in his sixties who had recovered from COVID-19.

Only one count was recorded for this clone. DNA for the CDR3: TGCGCCAGCAGCTTGGCCATACAGGGGGCTTCTGGGGCCAACGTCCTGACTTTC. This codes for CASSLAIQGASGANVLTF. The chain links TRBV5-1 to TRBJ2-6; TRBD1 aligns across 9 bases. V dropped 0 bases and J dropped 1; count of bases not matched to a gene: 5. The germline CDR1 and CDR2 sequences are SGHRS and YFSETQ. The CDR3 length is 18 residues.

This chain uses TRBV7-8 with TRBJ2-1, with a tentative D call TRBD1 (5 bases). Germline CDR1 is SGHVS and CDR2 is FQNEAQ. Trimming removed 1 base at V and 12 bases at J, with 16 bases between. The CDR3 consists of 14 residues. The CDR3, as DNA: TGTGCCAGCAGCTTAGTCGGACACCCTCCTTGGCAGTTCTTC. This translates into CASSLVGHPPWQFF.

The chain combines TRBV5-5 with TRBJ2-7; 7 bases agree with TRBD2. Trimming removed 0 bases from V and 3 bases from J; junction bases left unmatched: 6. The CDR3 totals 15 residues. Germline V lookup: CDR1 SGHKS, CDR2 YYEKEE (reference sequence). The CDR3 bases are TGTGCCAGCAGCTTGGGGCTAGCGGCAAACTACGAGCAGTACTTC. Encoded protein: CASSLGLAANYEQYF.

This chain uses TRBV30 with TRBJ1-2, with 7 positions matching TRBD1. Trimming took 3 bases from V and 0 from J; bases not matched to a gene: 4. This CDR3 region has 14 residues. CDR1 is GTSNPN and CDR2 is SVGIG in the germline V gene (reference sequence). The DNA for the CDR3 is TGTGCCTGGAGCGCCGGGACAGCTAACTATGGCTACACCTTC. Protein sequence: CAWSAGTANYGYTF.

The chain carries TRBV7-9 and TRBJ2-5, with 7 positions matching TRBD2. Germline lookup yields CDR1 SEHNR and CDR2 FQNEAQ (reference sequence). The CDR3 is 14 amino acids. The trim removed 2 bases at V and 5 bases at J, leaving 5 bases unmatched. The CDR3 here is CASSLRPGRETQYF. The CDR3 coding sequence is TGTGCCAGCAGCTTACGTCCCGGGAGGGAGACCCAGTACTTC.

Comment on this clone: Other DNA variants within this sample encode the same CDR3. The rearrangement joins TRBV30 to TRBJ2-5; possibly TRBD1 for D (6 bases). The CDR3 spans 13 residues. CDR1 and CDR2 (germline): GTSNPN, SVGIG (reference sequence). V shed 0 bases and J shed 5 bases, with 10 bases lying between them. As DNA, the CDR3 is TGTGCCTGGAGTGTAGGGGGTCTCGAGACCCAGTACTTC. This translates into CAWSVGGLETQYF.

V is TRBV6-6 and J is TRBJ2-3; the match to TRBD2 covers 8 bases. CDR1 and CDR2 (germline): MNHNY, SVGAGI (reference sequence). This CDR3 is built from 16 residues. J gave up 2 bases and V 6 bases, and 10 bases lay outside the gene matches. The CDR3 loop reads CASRASGRMVTDTQYF. DNA of the CDR3: TGTGCCAGCAGGGCTAGCGGGCGGATGGTCACAGATACGCAGTATTTT.

The chain links TRBV6-1 to TRBJ1-4; the D is unclear. The CDR3 spans 15 residues. Germline CDR1 reads MNHNS; CDR2 reads SASEGT. Trimming removed 1 base from V and 0 bases from J, with 6 bases in between. In DNA form, the CDR3 reads TGTGCCAGCAGTGAAGTCCAGGCAACTAATGAAAAACTGTTTTTT. Amino acids: CASSEVQATNEKLFF.

The V gene is TRBV12-3 or TRBV12-4, the J gene TRBJ2-7; 8 nucleotides line up with TRBD1. V gave up 6 bases and J gave up 6 bases; unmatched junction bases: 7. The length of the CDR3 is 13 residues. CDR3 protein: CASSPDRVSEQYF. The CDR3 DNA sequence: TGTGCCAGCAGCCCGGACAGGGTCAGCGAGCAGTACTTC.

This chain's CDR3 is CSGQIKQGGAEAFF. The CDR3 nucleotides read TGCAGCGGGCAAATTAAACAGGGGGGGGCTGAAGCTTTCTTT. The V and J genes are TRBV29-1 and TRBJ1-1; 8 bases line up with TRBD1. The germline gives CDR1 SQVTM, CDR2 ANQGSEA. After removal of 7 bases from V and 6 bases from J, the junction contained 13 bases not matched to a gene. The CDR3 is made up of 14 amino acids. Combining the CDR3 with reference TRBV29-1 and TRBJ1-1 gives the whole variable domain SAVISQKPSRDICQRGTSLTIQCQVDSQVTMMFWYRQQPGQSLTLIATANQGSEATYESGFVIDKFPISRPNLTFSTLTVSNMSPEDSSIYLCSGQIKQGGAEAFFGQGTRLTVV.

This clone was seen a single time. The chain has TRBV6-5 and TRBJ2-5, with TRBD2 identical over 7 bases. The germline V gene encodes CDR1 MNHEY and CDR2 SVGAGI. The CDR3 spans 16 residues. V was pared by 0 bases and J by 2 bases, with 6 bases of the junction left unmatched. This CDR3 is CASSYSPSGIQETQYF. The CDR3 DNA reads TGTGCCAGCAGTTACTCGCCTAGCGGCATACAAGAGACCCAGTACTTC.

The chain uses TRBV27 and TRBJ1-2; D call uncertain. CDR3 length: 12 residues. CDR1 and CDR2 from the germline V gene are MNHEY and SMNVEV (reference sequence). Trimming shortened V by 4 bases and J by 8 bases, and 11 bases separated the two germline ends. The CDR3 DNA sequence: TGTGCCAGCAGTTCCCCTGTAGCGGGCTACACCTTC. It is translated as CASSSPVAGYTF.

The CDR3 DNA follows: TGTGCCAGCAGTTCCGAGACTAGCGGGAGAAGGGAGACCCAGTACTTC. This gives the protein CASSSETSGRRETQYF. This chain links TRBV6-6 with TRBJ2-5; 12 bases agree with TRBD2. V lost 4 bases to trimming and J lost 5 bases; unmatched junction nucleotides: 8. Germline CDR1 and CDR2: MNHNY and SVGAGI (reference sequence). The CDR3 loop spans 16 amino acids.

The gene calls are TRBV5-4 and TRBJ2-7; D is possibly TRBD1 (5 bases). Trimming took 0 bases from V and 5 from J, leaving 9 bases between them. Germline CDR1 SGHNT, CDR2 YYREEE (reference sequence). The CDR3 extends over 13 amino acids. CDR3 sequence (DNA): TGTGCCAGCAGCTTGGTCCCAGGGAACGAGCAGTACTTC. It yields the protein CASSLVPGNEQYF.

The V and J genes are TRBV27 and TRBJ2-5; 8 nucleotides agree with TRBD1. V trimming: 5 bases; J trimming: 4 bases; junction bases outside the gene matches: 12. Germline V gene data show CDR1 as MNHEY and CDR2 as SMNVEV (reference sequence). CDR3 length: 16 residues. CDR3 in DNA: TGTGCCAGCAGTCCCCGGGGCAGGGGGCTGGGAGAGACCCAGTACTTC. Residues: CASSPRGRGLGETQYF.

The chain has TRBV3-1 (or the pseudogene TRBV3-2) and TRBJ2-3; 12 nucleotides match TRBD2. Germline V lookup: CDR1 LGHDT, CDR2 YNNKEL (reference sequence). Losses at the gene ends were 8 bases for V and 3 bases for J; bases not matched to a gene: 18. This CDR3 spans 19 amino acids. The CDR3 DNA reads as TGTGCCAGCGCCCCTTTACCGGGGGCTAGCGGGGGGGATACAGATACGCAGTATTTT. Translation: CASAPLPGASGGDTDTQYF.

The rearrangement joins TRBV7-8 to TRBJ2-3; the match to TRBD2 covers 11 bases. Per the germline V gene, CDR1 is SGHVS and CDR2 is FQNEAQ. The CDR3 sequence is 15 residues long. The V and J ends lost 5 bases and 5 bases, in that order; junction bases with no gene match: 6. CDR3 bases: TGTGCCAGCAGCCTTAGCGGGGGGGCGGGAGATACGCAGTATTTT. Translation: CASSLSGGAGDTQYF.

This rearrangement joins TRBV18 to TRBJ2-3; 9 positions match TRBD2. Germline lookup yields CDR1 KGHSH and CDR2 LQKENI. Losses at the gene ends were 3 bases for V and 4 bases for J; bases not matched to a gene: 5. This CDR3 contains 15 residues. The DNA of the CDR3 is TGTGCCAGCTCACCCGGACTAGCGCGGGCAGATACGCAGTATTTT. Its protein is CASSPGLARADTQYF.

The chain joins TRBV23-1 to TRBJ2-1; D gene unclear. TRBV23-1 falls under the ORF class, with uncertain function. V lost 4 bases to trimming and J lost 0 bases, with 7 bases between them. The CDR3 is 14 amino acids. This CDR3 reads CASSPLSSYNEQFF. The CDR3 bases are TGCGCCAGCAGTCCACTATCCTCCTACAATGAGCAGTTCTTC.

This clone has just a few counts. The chain links TRBV6-6 to TRBJ1-3; 8 bases fit TRBD1. CDR3 length equals 15 residues. CDR1 MNHNY and CDR2 SVGAGI come from the germline V gene (reference sequence). Trimming took 6 bases from V and 3 from J; bases not matched to a gene: 7. CDR3 amino acids: CASRLTGERGNTIYF. CDR3 sequence (DNA): TGTGCCAGCAGGCTGACAGGGGAGCGTGGAAACACCATATATTTT.

V gene TRBV12-2 combines with J gene TRBJ2-3; TRBD2 is taken as the D call from the table, unchecked against the DNA. TRBV12-2 represents a pseudogene. The CDR3 contains 13 residues. CDR3 sequence: CASRREGPDTQYF. CDR3 sequence (DNA): TGTGCAAGTCGGCGGGAGGGACCAGATACGCAGTATTTT.

The chain is built from TRBV28 and TRBJ2-6; no clear D. The germline gives CDR1 MDHEN, CDR2 SYDVKM. The CDR3 contains 18 residues. V was shortened by 2 bases and J by 0 bases, with 14 bases between the two germline ends. CDR3 nucleotide sequence: TGTGCCAGCAGTTTACTTTCGGGTTTGTCCTCTGGGGCCAACGTCCTGACTTTC. Translation: CASSLLSGLSSGANVLTF.

The chain is built from TRBV28 and TRBJ1-1, with 7 nucleotides matching TRBD1. CDR3 size: 14 residues. J was trimmed by 6 bases and V by 8 bases; bases with no gene match: 12. CDR1 MDHEN and CDR2 SYDVKM come from the germline V gene. This chain's CDR3 is CASHIQGTAPEAFF. CDR3 in DNA: TGTGCCAGCCACATACAGGGGACCGCCCCTGAAGCTTTCTTT.

Comments on this clone: The sample carries other DNA sequences with the same CDR3. This sequence joins TRBV5-1 and TRBJ2-5; maybe TRBD1 (5 bases). The CDR3 runs to 13 residues. The germline V and J ends were trimmed by 0 bases and 3 bases, with 6 bases remaining between them. Per germline, CDR1 SGHRS and CDR2 YFSETQ. The CDR3 sequence is CASSLATEETQYF. The DNA for the CDR3 is TGCGCCAGCAGCTTGGCGACAGAAGAGACCCAGTACTTC.

The chain uses TRBV19 and TRBJ2-7; 10 bases agree with TRBD2. CDR1 is LNHDA and CDR2 is SQIVND in the germline V gene (reference sequence). Trimming cost V 8 bases and J 5 bases; bases outside gene matches: 6. This CDR3 contains 13 residues. The CDR3 DNA sequence: TGTGCCAGTGCCGGACTAGCGGTTGACGAGCAGTACTTC. This translates into CASAGLAVDEQYF. The whole variable domain, remainder taken from reference TRBV19 and TRBJ2-7, is DGGITQSPKYLFRKEGQNVTLSCEQNLNHDAMYWYRQDPGQGLRLIYYSQIVNDFQKGDIAEGYSVSREKKESFPLTVTSAQKNPTAFYLCASAGLAVDEQYFGPGTRLTVT.

The chain employs TRBV18 and TRBJ2-3; TRBD1 aligns across 8 bases. CDR3 length: 16 residues. The germline V gene encodes CDR1 KGHSH and CDR2 LQKENI. The junction had 7 bases not matched to a gene; V was cut back by 0 bases and J by 5 bases. CDR3 sequence (DNA): TGTGCCAGCTCACCACCGTCCGGACAGGGAATAGATACGCAGTATTTT. Protein product: CASSPPSGQGIDTQYF.

This clone was observed a few times. The chain has TRBV21-1 and TRBJ2-3; the table's TRBD1 call for D was not verified on the DNA. TRBV21-1 is tagged as a pseudogene. The CDR3 is 15 amino acids. The CDR3 region is CASSNGTAGADTQYF. The CDR3 DNA follows: TGTGCCAGCAGCAATGGGACAGCTGGGGCAGATACGCAGTATTTT.

This chain joins TRBV6-5 and TRBJ2-5, with TRBD1 matching 11 bases. Per the germline V gene, CDR1 is MNHEY and CDR2 is SVGAGI. The V segment lost 6 bases and the J segment 5 bases; nucleotides outside the gene matches: 5. CDR3 length equals 14 residues. CDR3 protein: CASRRTGGGETQYF. The CDR3 bases are TGTGCCAGCAGAAGGACAGGGGGCGGGGAGACCCAGTACTTC.

V gene TRBV5-1 combines with J gene TRBJ1-1; 8 nucleotides line up with TRBD1. The junction had 7 bases not matched to a gene; V was cut back by 3 bases and J by 0 bases. This CDR3 spans 16 amino acids. Germline CDR1 and CDR2: SGHRS and YFSETQ. The CDR3 spells CASSSSTTGVNTEAFF. DNA for the CDR3: TGCGCCAGCAGCTCCTCCACGACAGGGGTGAACACTGAAGCTTTCTTT.